Sequencing of this TCR beta chain was carried out in a study of shared clonotypes between healthy human individuals. General study results and limits: When compared with the clonotypes that were shared by all four sorted-subset donors, the non-shared clonotypes turned out to have lower generation probabilities.

As for this clone: Its target is not known. Additional DNA sequences in this sample encode the identical CDR3.

It was 200 to 250 ng DNA, approximately 28,000 T cell genomes, that sorted-subset replicate PCRs used. Assay used: immunoSEQ multiplex PCR; TCRdb lists only in-frame clones, some missing. The table includes about 2 million clones, roughly 94% detected once. The CDR3 loop spans 14 amino acids. Germline V CDR1 and CDR2: MDHEN, SYDVKM. V trimming: 2 bases; J trimming: 1 base; junction bases outside the gene matches: 0. Sequenced input: naive CD4+ T cells sorted from blood. Subset defined: CD45RA+ positively selected. The origin of this receptor is a man in his late teens or twenties in good health. V and J are TRBV28 and TRBJ1-1; TRBD1 matches 8 bases. In nucleotides, the CDR3 is TGTGCCAGCAGTTTAGGACAGGGGAACACTGAAGCTTTCTTT. Protein: CASSLGQGNTEAFF.